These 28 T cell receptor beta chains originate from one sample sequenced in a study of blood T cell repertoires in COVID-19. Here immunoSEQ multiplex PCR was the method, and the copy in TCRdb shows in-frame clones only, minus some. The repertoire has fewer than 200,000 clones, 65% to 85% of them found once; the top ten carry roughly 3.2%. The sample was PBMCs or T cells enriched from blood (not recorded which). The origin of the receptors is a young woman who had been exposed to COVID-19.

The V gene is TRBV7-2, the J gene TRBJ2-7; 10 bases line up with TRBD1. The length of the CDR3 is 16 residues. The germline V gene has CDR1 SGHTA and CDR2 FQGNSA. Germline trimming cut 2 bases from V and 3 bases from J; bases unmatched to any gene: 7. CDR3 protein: CASSLTGTGVIYEQYF. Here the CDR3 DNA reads TGTGCCAGCAGCTTAACGGGGACAGGGGTTATCTACGAGCAGTACTTC.

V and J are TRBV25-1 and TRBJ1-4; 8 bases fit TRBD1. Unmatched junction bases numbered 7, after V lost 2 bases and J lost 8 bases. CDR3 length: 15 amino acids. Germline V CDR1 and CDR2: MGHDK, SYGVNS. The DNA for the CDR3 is TGTGCCAGCAGTGAAGTCGACAGGGGAGTCGAAAAACTGTTTTTT. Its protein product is CASSEVDRGVEKLFF.

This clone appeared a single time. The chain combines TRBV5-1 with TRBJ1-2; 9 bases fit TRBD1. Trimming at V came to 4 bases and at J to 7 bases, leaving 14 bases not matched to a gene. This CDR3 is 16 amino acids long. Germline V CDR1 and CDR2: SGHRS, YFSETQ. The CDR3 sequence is CASSDPSWDREGGYTF. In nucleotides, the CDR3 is TGCGCCAGCAGCGATCCATCTTGGGACAGGGAGGGTGGCTACACCTTC.

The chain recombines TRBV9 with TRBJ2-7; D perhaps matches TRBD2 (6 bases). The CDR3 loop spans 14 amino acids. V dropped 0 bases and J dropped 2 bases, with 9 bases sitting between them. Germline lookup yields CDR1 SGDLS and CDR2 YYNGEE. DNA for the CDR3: TGTGCCAGCAGCGTAGTAGCGGACACCTACGAGCAGTACTTC. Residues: CASSVVADTYEQYF.

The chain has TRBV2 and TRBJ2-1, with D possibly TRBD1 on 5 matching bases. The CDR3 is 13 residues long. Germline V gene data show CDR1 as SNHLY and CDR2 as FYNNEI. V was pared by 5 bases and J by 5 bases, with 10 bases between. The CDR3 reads CASSRGRNNEQFF. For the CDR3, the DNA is TGTGCCAGCAGTAGGGGCAGAAACAATGAGCAGTTCTTC.

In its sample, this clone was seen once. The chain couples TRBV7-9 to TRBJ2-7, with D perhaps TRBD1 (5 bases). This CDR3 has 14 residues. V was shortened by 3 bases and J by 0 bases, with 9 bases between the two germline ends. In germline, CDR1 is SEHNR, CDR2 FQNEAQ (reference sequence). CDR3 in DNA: TGTGCCAGCAGCTTCTCTACAGGCTCCTACGAGCAGTACTTC. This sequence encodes CASSFSTGSYEQYF.

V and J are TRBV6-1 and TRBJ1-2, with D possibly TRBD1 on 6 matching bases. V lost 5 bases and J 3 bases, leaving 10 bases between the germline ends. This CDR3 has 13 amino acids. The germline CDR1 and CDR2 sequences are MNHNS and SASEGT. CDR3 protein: CASSSDRDYGYTF. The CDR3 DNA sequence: TGTGCCAGCAGTTCGGACAGAGACTATGGCTACACCTTC.

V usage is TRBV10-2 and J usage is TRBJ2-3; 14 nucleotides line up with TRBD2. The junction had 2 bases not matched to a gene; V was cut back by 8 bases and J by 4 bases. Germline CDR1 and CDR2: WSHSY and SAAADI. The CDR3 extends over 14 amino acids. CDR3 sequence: CASRLAGGPDTQYF. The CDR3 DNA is TGCGCCAGCCGACTAGCGGGGGGGCCAGATACGCAGTATTTT.

This CDR3 reads CASSLGSRGSETQYF. CDR3 bases: TGCGCCAGCAGCTTGGGGTCCCGGGGTTCGGAGACCCAGTACTTC. The J gene is TRBJ2-5, the V gene TRBV5-1, with D tentatively TRBD2 (5 bases). V lost 0 bases to trimming and J lost 5 bases, with 14 bases between them. The CDR3 length is 15 residues. CDR1 is SGHRS, CDR2 YFSETQ, per germline.

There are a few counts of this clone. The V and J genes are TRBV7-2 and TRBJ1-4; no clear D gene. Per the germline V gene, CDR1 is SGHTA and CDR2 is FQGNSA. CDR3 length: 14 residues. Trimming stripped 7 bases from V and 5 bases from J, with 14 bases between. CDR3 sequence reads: CASNNLGRNEKLFF. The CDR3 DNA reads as TGTGCCAGCAATAACCTGGGGAGGAATGAAAAACTGTTTTTT.

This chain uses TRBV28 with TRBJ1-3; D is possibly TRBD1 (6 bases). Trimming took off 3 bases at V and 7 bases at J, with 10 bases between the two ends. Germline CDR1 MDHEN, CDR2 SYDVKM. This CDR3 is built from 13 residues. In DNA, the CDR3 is TGTGCCAGCAGTTTTTGGCAGGGGAACACCATATATTTT. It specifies CASSFWQGNTIYF. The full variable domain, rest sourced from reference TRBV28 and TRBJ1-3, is DVKVTQSSRYLVKRTGEKVFLECVQDMDHENMFWYRQDPGLGLRLIYFSYDVKMKEKGDIPEGYSVSREKKERFSLILESASTNQTSMYLCASSFWQGNTIYFGEGSWLTVV.

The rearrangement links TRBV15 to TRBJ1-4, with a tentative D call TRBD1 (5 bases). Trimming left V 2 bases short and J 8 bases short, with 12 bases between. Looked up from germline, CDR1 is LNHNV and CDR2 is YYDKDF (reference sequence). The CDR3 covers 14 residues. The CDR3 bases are TGTGCCACCAGCAGACCAGACAGAGAAGAAAAACTGTTTTTT. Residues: CATSRPDREEKLFF.

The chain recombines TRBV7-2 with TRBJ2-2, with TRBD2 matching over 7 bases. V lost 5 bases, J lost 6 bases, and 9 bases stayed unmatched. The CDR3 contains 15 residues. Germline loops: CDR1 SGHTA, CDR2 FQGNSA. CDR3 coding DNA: TGTGCCAGCAGCACCTCCGGGGGGAGGTCCGGGGAGCTGTTTTTT. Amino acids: CASSTSGGRSGELFF.

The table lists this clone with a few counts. The chain's CDR3 is CASSLAGTGEGEKLFF. CDR3 coding DNA: TGTGCCAGCAGCTTGGCCGGGACAGGGGAGGGTGAAAAACTGTTTTTT. This sequence joins TRBV5-4 and TRBJ1-4, with TRBD1 matching 10 bases. V lost 0 bases and J lost 7; bases outside the gene matches: 6. The CDR3 contains 16 residues. Germline values: CDR1 SGHNT, CDR2 YYREEE (reference sequence).

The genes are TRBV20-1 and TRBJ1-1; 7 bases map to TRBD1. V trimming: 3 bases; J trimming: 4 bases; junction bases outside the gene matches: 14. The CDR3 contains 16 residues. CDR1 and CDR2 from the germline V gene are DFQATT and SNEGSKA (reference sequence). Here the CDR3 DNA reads TGCAGTGCTAGTGACGTACCGAGGCAGGGGGGCACTGAAGCTTTCTTT. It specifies CSASDVPRQGGTEAFF.

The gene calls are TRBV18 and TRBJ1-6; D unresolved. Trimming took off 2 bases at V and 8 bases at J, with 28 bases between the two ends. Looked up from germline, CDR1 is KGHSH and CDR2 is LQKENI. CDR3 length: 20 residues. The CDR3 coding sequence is TGTGCCAGCTCACCATACTTGACGGGGAGGTTTAGGGTACGGGATTCACCCCTCCACTTT. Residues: CASSPYLTGRFRVRDSPLHF.

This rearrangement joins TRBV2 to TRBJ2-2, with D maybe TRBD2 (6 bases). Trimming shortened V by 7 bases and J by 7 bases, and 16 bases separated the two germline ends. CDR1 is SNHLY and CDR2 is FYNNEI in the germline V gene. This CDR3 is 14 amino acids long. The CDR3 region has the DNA TGTGCCAGCAATTTCGGGGGAGGTAACGGGGAGCTGTTTTTT. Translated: CASNFGGGNGELFF.

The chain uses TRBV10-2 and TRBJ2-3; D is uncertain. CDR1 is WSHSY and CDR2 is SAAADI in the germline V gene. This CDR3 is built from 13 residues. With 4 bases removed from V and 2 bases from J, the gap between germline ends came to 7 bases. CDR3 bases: TGCGCCAGCAGTGTACGGTCCACAGATACGCAGTATTTT. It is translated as CASSVRSTDTQYF.

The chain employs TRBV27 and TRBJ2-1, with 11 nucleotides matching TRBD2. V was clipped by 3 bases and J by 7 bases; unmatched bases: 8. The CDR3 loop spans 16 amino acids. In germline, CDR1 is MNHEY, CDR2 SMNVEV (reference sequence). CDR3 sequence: CASSFLTSGGKNEQFF. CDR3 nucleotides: TGTGCCAGCAGTTTCCTAACTAGCGGGGGTAAAAATGAGCAGTTCTTC.

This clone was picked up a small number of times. The CDR3 reads CASSPYGGGGLNEKLFF. CDR3 nucleotides: TGTGCCAGCAGCCCATATGGCGGGGGGGGACTTAATGAAAAACTGTTTTTT. This sequence joins TRBV9 and TRBJ1-4; maybe TRBD1 (5 bases). Germline values: CDR1 SGDLS, CDR2 YYNGEE. The CDR3 is 17 amino acids. V was clipped by 4 bases and J by 4 bases, with 20 bases between them.

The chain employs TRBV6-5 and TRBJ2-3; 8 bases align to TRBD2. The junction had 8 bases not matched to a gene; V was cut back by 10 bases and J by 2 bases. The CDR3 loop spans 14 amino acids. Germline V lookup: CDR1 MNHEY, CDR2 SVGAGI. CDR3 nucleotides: TGTGCCACTAGAGCGGGGGACCTCACAGATACGCAGTATTTT. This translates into CATRAGDLTDTQYF.

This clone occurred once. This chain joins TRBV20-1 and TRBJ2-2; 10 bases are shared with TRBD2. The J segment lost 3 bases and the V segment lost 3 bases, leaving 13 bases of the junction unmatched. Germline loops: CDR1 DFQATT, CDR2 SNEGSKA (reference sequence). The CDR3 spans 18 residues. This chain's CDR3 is CSASILAGASVYTGELFF. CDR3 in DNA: TGCAGTGCTAGTATTCTAGCGGGGGCCTCGGTGTACACCGGGGAGCTGTTTTTT.

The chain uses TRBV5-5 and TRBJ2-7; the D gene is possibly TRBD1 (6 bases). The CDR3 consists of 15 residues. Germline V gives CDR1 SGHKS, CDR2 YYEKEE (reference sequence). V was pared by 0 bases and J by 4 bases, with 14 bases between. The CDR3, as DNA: TGTGCCAGCAGCTTGGTAAGGGGGAATCAGTACGAGCAGTACTTC. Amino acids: CASSLVRGNQYEQYF.

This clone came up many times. CDR3: CASSLENRVSSPLHF. CDR3 DNA sequence: TGTGCCAGCAGCTTAGAAAACAGGGTTTCTTCACCCCTCCACTTT. This chain uses TRBV7-8 with TRBJ1-6; D might be TRBD1 (6 bases). From germline, CDR1 is SGHVS and CDR2 FQNEAQ. There are 15 residues in the CDR3. V was clipped by 1 base and J by 9 bases, with 13 bases between them. The variable domain in full, with the rest retrieved from reference TRBV7-8 and TRBJ1-6, is GAGVSQSPRYKVAKRGQDVALRCDPISGHVSLFWYQQALGQGPEFLTYFQNEAQLDKSGLPSDRFFAERPEGSVSTLKIQRTQQEDSAVYLCASSLENRVSSPLHFGNGTRLTVT.

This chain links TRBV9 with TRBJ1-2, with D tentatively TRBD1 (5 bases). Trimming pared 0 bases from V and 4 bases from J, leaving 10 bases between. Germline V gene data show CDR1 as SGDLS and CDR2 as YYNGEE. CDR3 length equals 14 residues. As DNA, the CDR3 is TGTGCCAGCAGCGTAGGGGGGGGAATCTATGGCTACACCTTC. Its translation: CASSVGGGIYGYTF.

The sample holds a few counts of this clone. The CDR3: CASSTGLPTGELFF. DNA for the CDR3: TGTGCCAGCAGCACGGGACTACCCACCGGGGAGCTGTTTTTT. This chain uses TRBV5-8 with TRBJ2-2; 7 bases line up with TRBD2. CDR3 length: 14 amino acids. The germline gives CDR1 SGHTS, CDR2 YDEGEE. J lost 4 bases, V lost 4 bases, and 4 bases had no gene match. The whole variable domain, remainder taken from reference TRBV5-8 and TRBJ2-2, is EAGVTQSPTHLIKTRGQQATLRCSPISGHTSVYWYQQALGLGLQFLLWYDEGEERNRGNFPPRFSGRQFPNYSSELNVNALELEDSALYLCASSTGLPTGELFFGEGSRLTVL.

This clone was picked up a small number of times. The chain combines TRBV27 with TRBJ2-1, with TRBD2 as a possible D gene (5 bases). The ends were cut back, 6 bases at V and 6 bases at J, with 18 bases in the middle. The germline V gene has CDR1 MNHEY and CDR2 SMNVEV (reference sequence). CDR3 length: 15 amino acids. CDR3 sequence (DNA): TGTGCCAGCAGCTTCCTGGCGGGCGCCGGCAATGAGCAGTTCTTC. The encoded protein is CASSFLAGAGNEQFF.

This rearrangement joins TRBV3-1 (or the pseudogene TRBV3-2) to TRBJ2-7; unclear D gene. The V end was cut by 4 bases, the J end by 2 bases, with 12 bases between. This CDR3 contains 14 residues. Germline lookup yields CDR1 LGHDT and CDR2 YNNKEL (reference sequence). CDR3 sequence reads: CASSPRRGPYEQYF. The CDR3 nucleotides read TGTGCCAGCAGCCCCCGGCGAGGTCCCTACGAGCAGTACTTC.